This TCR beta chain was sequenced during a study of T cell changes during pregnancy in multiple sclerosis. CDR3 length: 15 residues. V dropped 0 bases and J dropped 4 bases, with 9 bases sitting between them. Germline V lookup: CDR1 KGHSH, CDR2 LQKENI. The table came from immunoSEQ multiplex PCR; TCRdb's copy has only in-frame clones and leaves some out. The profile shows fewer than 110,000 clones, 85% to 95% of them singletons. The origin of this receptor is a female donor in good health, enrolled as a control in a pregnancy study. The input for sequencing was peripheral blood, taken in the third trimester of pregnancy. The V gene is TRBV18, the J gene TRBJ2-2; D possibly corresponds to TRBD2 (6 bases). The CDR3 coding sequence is TGTGCCAGCTCACCACCGGGGGGTTCCACCGGGGAGCTGTTTTTT. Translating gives CASSPPGGSTGELFF.